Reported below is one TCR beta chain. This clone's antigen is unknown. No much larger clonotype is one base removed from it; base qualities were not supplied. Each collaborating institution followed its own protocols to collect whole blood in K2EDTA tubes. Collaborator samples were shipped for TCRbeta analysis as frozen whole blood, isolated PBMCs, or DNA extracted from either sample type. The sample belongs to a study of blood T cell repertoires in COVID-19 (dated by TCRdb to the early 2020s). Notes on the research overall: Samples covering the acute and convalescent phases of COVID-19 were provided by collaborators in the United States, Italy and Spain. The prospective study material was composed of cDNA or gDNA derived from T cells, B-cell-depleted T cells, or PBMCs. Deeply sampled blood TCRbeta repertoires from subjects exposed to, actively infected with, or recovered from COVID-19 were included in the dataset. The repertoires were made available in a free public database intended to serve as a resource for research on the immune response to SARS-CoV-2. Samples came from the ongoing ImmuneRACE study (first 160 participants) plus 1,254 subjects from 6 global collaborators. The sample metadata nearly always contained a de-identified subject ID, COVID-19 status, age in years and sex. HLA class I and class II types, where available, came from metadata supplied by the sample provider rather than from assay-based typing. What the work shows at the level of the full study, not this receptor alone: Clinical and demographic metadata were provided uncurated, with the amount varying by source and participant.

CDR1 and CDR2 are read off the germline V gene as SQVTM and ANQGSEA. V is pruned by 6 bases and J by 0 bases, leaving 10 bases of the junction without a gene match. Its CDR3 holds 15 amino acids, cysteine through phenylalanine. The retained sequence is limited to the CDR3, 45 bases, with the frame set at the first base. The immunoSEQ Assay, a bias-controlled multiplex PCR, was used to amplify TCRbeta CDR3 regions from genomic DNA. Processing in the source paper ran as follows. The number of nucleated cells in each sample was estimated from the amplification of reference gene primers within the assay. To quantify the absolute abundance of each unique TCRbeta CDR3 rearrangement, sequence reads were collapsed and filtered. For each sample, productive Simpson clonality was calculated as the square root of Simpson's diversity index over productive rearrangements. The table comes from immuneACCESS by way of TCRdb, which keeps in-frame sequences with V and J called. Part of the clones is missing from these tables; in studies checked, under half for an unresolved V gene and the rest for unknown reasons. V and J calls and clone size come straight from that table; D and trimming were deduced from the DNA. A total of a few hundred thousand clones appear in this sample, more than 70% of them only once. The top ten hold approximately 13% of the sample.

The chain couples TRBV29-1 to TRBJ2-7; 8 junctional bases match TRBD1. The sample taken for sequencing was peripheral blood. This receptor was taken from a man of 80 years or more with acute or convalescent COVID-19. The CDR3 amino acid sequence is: CSVQTGTGGSYEQYF. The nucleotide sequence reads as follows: TGCAGCGTCCAAACCGGGACAGGTGGCTCCTACGAGCAGTACTTC.